These 21 T cell receptor beta chains were all obtained from the same sample, sequenced in a study of blood T cell repertoires in COVID-19. Profiled with immunoSEQ multiplex PCR; TCRdb holds only in-frame clones, not every one. The repertoire holds about 83,000 clones, with approximately 86% as singletons. The sample consisted of peripheral blood. These receptors were obtained from an elderly man with active or convalescent COVID-19.

The chain has TRBV6-5 and TRBJ2-7; TRBD2 aligns across 8 bases. V was pared by 7 bases and J by 2 bases, with 10 bases of the junction left unmatched. CDR1 and CDR2 from the germline V gene are MNHEY and SVGAGI. The CDR3 runs 15 residues. CDR3 amino acids: CASKSGGGGTYEQYV. The CDR3 DNA is TGTGCCAGCAAAAGCGGGGGTGGGGGAACCTACGAGCAGTACGTC.

The chain joins TRBV24-1 to TRBJ2-2; possible D gene TRBD1, 6 bases. Germline V gives CDR1 KGHDR, CDR2 SFDVKD. The CDR3 has 18 amino acids. Between the trimmed V and J ends, which lost 4 bases and 0 bases, there was a span of 17 bases. CDR3 region: CATSETNTGSANTGELFF. DNA for the CDR3: TGTGCCACCAGTGAAACTAATACAGGGTCGGCGAACACCGGGGAGCTGTTTTTT.

This clone has only one observation. The chain joins TRBV30 to TRBJ1-1; D call uncertain. V lost 3 bases to trimming and J lost 3 bases, with 5 bases between them. This CDR3 is built from 11 residues. The germline V gene encodes CDR1 GTSNPN and CDR2 SVGIG (reference sequence). The CDR3 DNA sequence: TGTGCCTGGAGACAAGACACTGAAGCTTTCTTT. Translation gives CAWRQDTEAFF.

This clone was detected many times. The rearrangement links TRBV10-3 to TRBJ2-7; 10 bases align to TRBD1. The germline V gene encodes CDR1 ENHRY and CDR2 SYGVKD. J gave up 4 bases and V 11 bases, and 14 bases lay outside the gene matches. The CDR3 length is 15 residues. The DNA of the CDR3 is TGTGCCTCCTCCCCGGGTGGACAGGGGGATTACGAGCAGTACGTC. This encodes CASSPGGQGDYEQYV.

This clone was found many times. CDR3 in DNA: TGTGCCAGTAGCATGCGGACAGGCGGACAGCCCCAGCATTTT. The encoded protein is CASSMRTGGQPQHF. This chain connects TRBV19 to TRBJ1-5; 7 bases fit TRBD1. CDR1 is LNHDA, CDR2 SQIVND, per germline (reference sequence). The CDR3 runs to 14 residues. Trimming took 6 bases from V and 7 from J; bases not matched to a gene: 9.

This clone has a single count. This chain joins TRBV5-1 and TRBJ2-3; 8 bases agree with TRBD2. Germline V gene lookup returns CDR1 SGHRS and CDR2 YFSETQ. V lost 5 bases, J lost 0 bases, and 5 bases stayed unmatched. The CDR3 contains 15 residues. The CDR3 spells CASRHQRGSTDTQYF. CDR3 DNA sequence: TGCGCCAGCAGACACCAGCGGGGGAGCACAGATACGCAGTATTTT. Full variable domain (missing parts from reference TRBV5-1 and TRBJ2-3): KAGVTQTPRYLIKTRGQQVTLSCSPISGHRSVSWYQQTPGQGLQFLFEYFSETQRNKGNFPGRFSGRQFSNSRSEMNVSTLELGDSALYLCASRHQRGSTDTQYFGPGTRLTVL.

The chain combines TRBV5-1 with TRBJ1-1; D remains ambiguous. Germline V gene lookup returns CDR1 SGHRS and CDR2 YFSETQ. The CDR3 is 16 amino acids. The V end lost 2 bases, the J end lost 2 bases, and 16 bases lay between the germline ends. As DNA, the CDR3 is TGCGCCAGCAGCTTTCAGCGAGTGGCCACAAACACTGAAGCTTTCTTT. This encodes CASSFQRVATNTEAFF.

The J gene is TRBJ2-6, the V gene TRBV7-9; 7 positions agree with TRBD2. The CDR3 has 17 residues. V gave up 5 bases and J gave up 1 base; unmatched junction bases: 8. The V gene's germline CDR1 is SEHNR and CDR2 FQNEAQ (reference sequence). CDR3 region: CASSLLGGSSGANVLTF. CDR3 DNA sequence: TGTGCCAGCAGCCTATTGGGGGGGTCTTCTGGGGCCAACGTCCTGACTTTC. Full variable domain (rest looked up from reference TRBV7-9 and TRBJ2-6): DTGVSQNPRHKITKRGQNVTFRCDPISEHNRLYWYRQTLGQGPEFLTYFQNEAQLEKSRLLSDRFSAERPKGSFSTLEIQRTEQGDSAMYLCASSLLGGSSGANVLTFGAGSRLTVL.

The chain is built from TRBV18 and TRBJ1-1; D is uncertain. The CDR3 sequence is 13 residues long. Germline loops: CDR1 KGHSH, CDR2 LQKENI. Trimming pared 2 bases from V and 4 bases from J, leaving 8 bases between. The CDR3 loop is CASSPATVTEAFF. CDR3 nucleotide sequence: TGTGCCAGCTCACCAGCCACAGTCACTGAAGCTTTCTTT.

This clone was seen a single time. The chain combines TRBV5-1 with TRBJ2-5, with TRBD2 identical over 9 bases. The trim removed 1 base at V and 4 bases at J, leaving 8 bases unmatched. This CDR3 contains 16 residues. Germline CDR1 is SGHRS and CDR2 is YFSETQ. The CDR3 region is CASSLNAGGLGETQYF. Here the CDR3 DNA reads TGCGCCAGCAGCTTGAATGCGGGAGGGCTCGGAGAGACCCAGTACTTC. Filled out from reference TRBV5-1 and TRBJ2-5, the complete variable domain reads KAGVTQTPRYLIKTRGQQVTLSCSPISGHRSVSWYQQTPGQGLQFLFEYFSETQRNKGNFPGRFSGRQFSNSRSEMNVSTLELGDSALYLCASSLNAGGLGETQYFGPGTRLLVL.

The J gene is TRBJ2-1, the V gene TRBV12-3 or TRBV12-4; 7 bases are shared with TRBD1. The CDR3 totals 13 residues. V shed 6 bases and J 7 bases; nucleotides not matched to a gene: 6. The CDR3 DNA follows: TGTGCCAGCAGAACGACAGGGAGTAATGAGCAGTTCTTC. It specifies CASRTTGSNEQFF.

The chain recombines TRBV13 with TRBJ1-1; D unresolved. The CDR3 length is 12 residues. The germline gives CDR1 PRHDT, CDR2 FYEKMQ (reference sequence). V was cut by 6 bases and J by 1 base, with 6 bases left in between. CDR3 coding DNA: TGTGCCAGCAGTGGCCAGAACACTGAAGCTTTCTTT. This codes for CASSGQNTEAFF.

The chain is built from TRBV30 and TRBJ1-5; TRBD1 might be the D (6 bases). There are 16 residues in the CDR3. The V end was cut by 8 bases, the J end by 0 bases, with 20 bases between. Germline CDR1 is GTSNPN and CDR2 is SVGIG (reference sequence). The CDR3, as DNA: TGTGCCCGAACTAACAGGGAACTTTATAGCAATCAGCCCCAGCATTTT. This gives the protein CARTNRELYSNQPQHF.

This clone came up a few times. J is TRBJ1-2 and V is TRBV5-1; D remains ambiguous. The CDR3 contains 14 residues. Germline assignment: CDR1 SGHRS and CDR2 YFSETQ. Trimming cost V 0 bases and J 4 bases, with 10 bases left between them. The CDR3 protein is CASSLETILYGYTF. The DNA of the CDR3 is TGCGCCAGCAGCTTGGAGACAATCCTCTATGGCTACACCTTC.

The rearrangement links TRBV5-1 to TRBJ1-4; 7 nucleotides match TRBD1. Germline loops: CDR1 SGHRS, CDR2 YFSETQ. The CDR3 has 15 amino acids. V dropped 2 bases and J dropped 4; count of bases not matched to a gene: 5. CDR3 sequence (DNA): TGCGCCAGCAGCTTATCCGGGACAGTTAATGAAAAACTGTTTTTT. Protein sequence: CASSLSGTVNEKLFF.

This sequence joins TRBV7-2 and TRBJ2-3; maybe TRBD2 (6 bases). Trimming stripped 1 base from V and 4 bases from J, with 15 bases between. The germline CDR1 and CDR2 sequences are SGHTA and FQGNSA. The length of the CDR3 is 16 residues. The CDR3 loop reads CASSLEGAGWSDTQYF. DNA for the CDR3: TGTGCCAGCAGCTTAGAAGGGGCGGGGTGGTCAGATACGCAGTATTTT. Full variable domain (remainder filled in from reference TRBV7-2 and TRBJ2-3): GAGVSQSPSNKVTEKGKDVELRCDPISGHTALYWYRQSLGQGLEFLIYFQGNSAPDKSGLPSDRFSAERTGGSVSTLTIQRTQQEDSAVYLCASSLEGAGWSDTQYFGPGTRLTVL.

The chain recombines TRBV10-1 with TRBJ1-1; 8 bases fit TRBD1. In germline, CDR1 is WNHNN, CDR2 SYGVQD (reference sequence). The CDR3 is 17 residues long. Trimming cost V 3 bases and J 4 bases; bases outside gene matches: 13. CDR3 DNA: TGCGCCAGCAGTGATCGATACGCCGGGACAGGCGGCACTGAAGCTTTCTTT. This gives the protein CASSDRYAGTGGTEAFF.

The chain's CDR3 is CASSYMTVSNQPQHF. DNA for the CDR3: TGTGCCAGCAGTTATATGACAGTTAGCAATCAGCCCCAGCATTTT. The V and J genes are TRBV6-5 and TRBJ1-5, with D possibly TRBD1 on 5 matching bases. CDR3 length: 15 residues. Trimming took off 3 bases at V and 0 bases at J, with 9 bases between the two ends. Germline V lookup: CDR1 MNHEY, CDR2 SVGAGI.

The chain employs TRBV27 and TRBJ2-5; D possibly corresponds to TRBD1 (6 bases). The CDR3 is made up of 15 amino acids. CDR1 is MNHEY and CDR2 is SMNVEV in the germline V gene (reference sequence). Trimming took 6 bases from V and 1 from J, leaving 15 bases between them. The CDR3 sequence is CASRRGRPFQETQYF. The CDR3 nucleotides are TGTGCCAGCAGAAGGGGGAGACCCTTCCAAGAGACCCAGTACTTC.

The rearrangement uses TRBV27 and TRBJ2-5; D remains ambiguous. The length of the CDR3 is 13 residues. Trimming took off 5 bases at V and 4 bases at J, with 11 bases between the two ends. Germline CDR1 is MNHEY and CDR2 is SMNVEV (reference sequence). CDR3 DNA sequence: TGTGCCAGCAGTCCCAGCGTAGGAGAGACCCAGTACTTC. The encoded protein is CASSPSVGETQYF.

The V and J genes are TRBV10-3 and TRBJ2-7; 13 bases are shared with TRBD2. The CDR3 is made up of 16 amino acids. From germline, CDR1 is ENHRY and CDR2 SYGVKD. J gave up 4 bases and V 6 bases, and 9 bases lay outside the gene matches. CDR3 amino acids: CAISDPGLAGFYEQYV. The CDR3 bases are TGTGCCATCAGCGACCCGGGACTAGCGGGGTTTTACGAGCAGTACGTC.